These T cell receptor beta chains were read from a single sample in a study of T cell responses to AZD1222 COVID-19 vaccine. This table comes from immunoSEQ multiplex PCR, and its TCRdb copy is limited to in-frame clones, with some not included. Found here are 46,000 or so clones, about 83% of them singletons; the top ten hold around 6.6%. The specimen was peripheral blood, collected on day 0 of AZD1222 vaccination. Receptor source: an adult in good health. The CDR3 runs from the conserved cysteine through the conserved F or W. D genes are given only for firm matches. Part of the rows lack a size; the others show once, few, many or a class for expanded clones.

-	TRBV6-5	12	-	TRBJ2-5	TGTGCCGCCGGGGAGACGCAAGAGACCCAGTACTTC	CAAGETQETQYF
few	TRBV5-1	15	TRBD2	TRBJ2-3	TGCGCCAGCAGCTGGGGGGGTTGGAGCACAGATACGCAGTATTTT	CASSWGGWSTDTQYF
-	TRBV11-2	14	-	TRBJ1-1	TGTGCCAGCAGCGGTTTACAGGGGAACACTGAAGCTTTCTTT	CASSGLQGNTEAFF
-	TRBV6-5	15	TRBD1	TRBJ1-2	TGTGCCAGCAGATCGACAGGGGGCTCGGGATATGGCTACACCTTC	CASRSTGGSGYGYTF
-	TRBV15	16	-	TRBJ2-4	TGTGCCACCAGCAGAGAGAGTACACTAGCCAAAAACATTCAGTACTTC	CATSRESTLAKNIQYF
-	TRBV28	14	TRBD1	TRBJ1-3	TGTGCCAGCATAAACAGGGGCTCTGGAAACACCATATATTTT	CASINRGSGNTIYF
-	TRBV29-1	16	TRBD1	TRBJ2-6	TGCAGCGTTGCTCGGGGACAGGGCGTTGGGGCCAACGTCCTGACTTTC	CSVARGQGVGANVLTF
-	TRBV27	12	-	TRBJ2-3	TGTGCCAGCCATGAGGCAGGCGATACGCAGTATTTT	CASHEAGDTQYF
-	TRBV9	17	TRBD1	TRBJ2-6	TGTGCCAGCAGCGTCACCGACAGGGCACTTGGGGCCAACGTCCTGACTTTC	CASSVTDRALGANVLTF
-	TRBV27	13	TRBD1	TRBJ2-7	TGTGCCAGCAGAGGGACAGGGGGCGCCGAGCAGTACTTC	CASRGTGGAEQYF
-	TRBV6-4	15	-	TRBJ2-6	TGTGCCAGCAGTCACAGTGATTCTGGGGCCAACGTCCTGACTTTC	CASSHSDSGANVLTF
-	TRBV19	15	-	TRBJ1-3	TGTGCCAGTAGTATAATGTCCGCTCTGGGAAACACCATATATTTT	CASSIMSALGNTIYF
-	TRBV4-1	15	-	TRBJ2-1	TGCGCCAGCAGCCAAGTCTGGGTTACCTACAATGAGCAGTTCTTC	CASSQVWVTYNEQFF
-	TRBV7-8	15	TRBD2	TRBJ2-7	TGTGCCAGCAGCTTAGTCCGGACTAGCGAGTACGAGCAGTACTTC	CASSLVRTSEYEQYF
-	TRBV28	16	TRBD1	TRBJ1-2	TGTGCCAGCAGTTTAACGGGCACAGGGGGCATCTATGGCTACACCTTC	CASSLTGTGGIYGYTF